The 27 T cell receptor beta chains in this list originate from one sample, sequenced in a study of shared clonotypes between healthy human individuals. Profiling relied on immunoSEQ multiplex PCR, and the TCRdb table lists in-frame clones only, not all of them. The sample yields 1,500,000 or so clones, about 98.5% seen once. The sequenced material came from naive CD4+ T cells sorted from blood. Specified subset: CD45RA+ positively selected. These receptors were obtained from a man between 25 and 39 years old in good health.

The V call is TRBV11-3, the J call TRBJ2-7, with TRBD1 identical over 8 bases. This CDR3 spans 14 amino acids. Germline-derived CDR1 and CDR2 are SGHNT and YENEEA. With V trimmed by 1 base and J by 6 bases, 5 bases remained unmatched. CDR3 sequence (DNA): TGTGCCAGCAGCTTAGGGACAGGGTACGGCGAGCAGTACTTC. Amino acids: CASSLGTGYGEQYF.

In regard to this clone: Other DNA sequences in the same sample also yield this CDR3. V is TRBV20-1 and J is TRBJ2-7; no definite D call. The V end was cut by 4 bases, the J end by 4 bases, with 5 bases between. Germline V gene sequence: CDR1 DFQATT, CDR2 SNEGSKA (reference sequence). The CDR3 is made up of 10 amino acids. The CDR3 nucleotides are TGCAGTGCTAAAGCTTACGAGCAGTACTTC. It specifies CSAKAYEQYF.

This sequence joins TRBV5-1 and TRBJ2-5; D tentatively fits TRBD1 or TRBD2 (6 bases each). The V gene's germline CDR1 is SGHRS and CDR2 YFSETQ. This CDR3 region has 15 residues. V lost 0 bases, J lost 5 bases, and 14 bases lay in between. CDR3 in amino acids: CASSLEWGAGETQYF. Written as DNA, the CDR3 is TGCGCCAGCAGCTTGGAGTGGGGGGCCGGTGAGACCCAGTACTTC. Using reference TRBV5-1 and TRBJ2-5 for the parts outside the CDR3, the full variable domain is KAGVTQTPRYLIKTRGQQVTLSCSPISGHRSVSWYQQTPGQGLQFLFEYFSETQRNKGNFPGRFSGRQFSNSRSEMNVSTLELGDSALYLCASSLEWGAGETQYFGPGTRLLVL.

This clone was recorded once. CDR3 DNA sequence: TGTGCCAGCACCTGGGACAAAGCTAACTATGGCTACACCTTC. This codes for CASTWDKANYGYTF. The chain uses TRBV2 and TRBJ1-2, with D possibly TRBD1 on 6 matching bases. The V gene's germline CDR1 is SNHLY and CDR2 FYNNEI. Deletions cut 7 bases from V and 0 bases from J, with 12 bases between. This CDR3 has 14 amino acids.

The chain has TRBV5-1 and TRBJ2-1; D remains ambiguous. Germline V gene sequence: CDR1 SGHRS, CDR2 YFSETQ. This CDR3 has 12 residues. The V end was cut by 0 bases, the J end by 13 bases, with 11 bases between. The CDR3: CASSLDVQHQFF. The CDR3 bases are TGCGCCAGCAGCTTGGACGTCCAGCACCAGTTCTTC.

The chain uses TRBV6-5 and TRBJ2-7; tentative D call: TRBD2 (5 bases). Between the trimmed V and J ends, which lost 2 bases and 0 bases, there was a span of 14 bases. CDR3 length: 16 residues. Germline assignment: CDR1 MNHEY and CDR2 SVGAGI. The CDR3 nucleotides read TGTGCCAGCAGTTACCGAAGGACTTTTCACTCCTACGAGCAGTACTTC. As protein: CASSYRRTFHSYEQYF.

In DNA, the CDR3 is TGTGCCAGCAGTTTTCTGGGGGGTCATCAGCCCCAGCATTTT. Its translation is CASSFLGGHQPQHF. This rearrangement joins TRBV28 to TRBJ1-5, with D possibly TRBD1 on 5 matching bases. The germline V and J ends were trimmed by 3 bases and 5 bases, with 11 bases remaining between them. Germline CDR1 is MDHEN and CDR2 is SYDVKM. This CDR3 region has 14 residues. The whole variable domain, remainder taken from reference TRBV28 and TRBJ1-5, is DVKVTQSSRYLVKRTGEKVFLECVQDMDHENMFWYRQDPGLGLRLIYFSYDVKMKEKGDIPEGYSVSREKKERFSLILESASTNQTSMYLCASSFLGGHQPQHFGDGTRLSIL.

A remark on this clone: Distinct nucleotide sequences in the sample also encode this CDR3. V usage is TRBV5-1 and J usage is TRBJ2-3; 8 nucleotides align to TRBD2. Per germline, CDR1 SGHRS and CDR2 YFSETQ. CDR3 size: 16 residues. With V trimmed by 0 bases and J by 0 bases, 3 bases remained unmatched. CDR3 sequence: CASSLVGGRSTDTQYF. The CDR3 coding sequence is TGCGCCAGCAGCTTGGTGGGCGGGAGGAGCACAGATACGCAGTATTTT.

The chain has TRBV14 and TRBJ2-1, with D perhaps matching TRBD1 (5 bases). Trimming shortened V by 5 bases and J by 1 base, and 12 bases separated the two germline ends. CDR1 and CDR2 (germline): SGHDN, FVKESK. The CDR3 is 15 amino acids. The CDR3 loop is CASSDQRQSYNEQFF. The CDR3 DNA sequence: TGTGCCAGCAGCGACCAGAGACAGTCCTACAATGAGCAGTTCTTC.

CDR3 coding DNA: TGCAGCGTTGAACTAGGACAGGGTTACTCTGGAAACACCATATATTTT. This encodes CSVELGQGYSGNTIYF. The gene calls are TRBV29-1 and TRBJ1-3; TRBD1 matches at 8 bases. Germline V gives CDR1 SQVTM, CDR2 ANQGSEA. The CDR3 has 16 amino acids. V shed 2 bases, J shed 0 bases, and the junction held 6 bases outside the gene matches.

The rearrangement joins TRBV19 to TRBJ2-3, with a tentative D call TRBD1 (5 bases). Trimming took off 5 bases at V and 5 bases at J, with 17 bases between the two ends. Per the germline V gene, CDR1 is LNHDA and CDR2 is SQIVND (reference sequence). The length of the CDR3 is 15 residues. CDR3 coding DNA: TGTGCCAGTAGTGTCGTGGGGCCTAGGGGAGATACGCAGTATTTT. It yields the protein CASSVVGPRGDTQYF.

A single count supports this clone. The V call is TRBV5-4, the J call TRBJ2-3; 8 bases map to TRBD2. From germline, CDR1 is SGHNT and CDR2 YYREEE (reference sequence). The CDR3 spans 16 residues. Trimming removed 2 bases from V and 0 bases from J; junction bases left unmatched: 5. The CDR3 spells CASSLYSGTSTDTQYF. DNA of the CDR3: TGTGCCAGCAGCTTATATAGCGGGACTAGCACAGATACGCAGTATTTT. Using reference TRBV5-4 and TRBJ2-3 for the parts outside the CDR3, the full variable domain is ETGVTQSPTHLIKTRGQQVTLRCSSQSGHNTVSWYQQALGQGPQFIFQYYREEENGRGNFPPRFSGLQFPNYSSELNVNALELDDSALYLCASSLYSGTSTDTQYFGPGTRLTVL.

The J gene is TRBJ2-1, the V gene TRBV5-1; D gene uncertain. The CDR3 sequence is 13 residues long. CDR1 is SGHRS and CDR2 is YFSETQ in the germline V gene. Trimming removed 5 bases from V and 2 bases from J, with 8 bases in between. The CDR3 DNA reads TGCGCCAGCAGTAAAGAGCCCTACAATGAGCAGTTCTTC. Translated, it gives CASSKEPYNEQFF.

This chain links TRBV28 with TRBJ1-5; perhaps TRBD1 as D (6 bases). The V end was cut by 7 bases, the J end by 10 bases, with 20 bases between. Germline-derived CDR1 and CDR2 are MDHEN and SYDVKM. The CDR3 is made up of 14 amino acids. As DNA, the CDR3 is TGTGCCAGCACCTCTCAGGGGACCCCCATTCCCCAGCATTTT. As protein: CASTSQGTPIPQHF. Full variable domain (missing parts from reference TRBV28 and TRBJ1-5): DVKVTQSSRYLVKRTGEKVFLECVQDMDHENMFWYRQDPGLGLRLIYFSYDVKMKEKGDIPEGYSVSREKKERFSLILESASTNQTSMYLCASTSQGTPIPQHFGDGTRLSIL.

The V and J genes are TRBV5-6 and TRBJ2-5; possibly TRBD1 for D (5 bases). From germline, CDR1 is SGHDT and CDR2 YYEEEE. This CDR3 comprises 14 residues. Trimming shortened V by 4 bases and J by 7 bases, and 17 bases separated the two germline ends. The CDR3 reads CASSAGSGTGTQYF. The CDR3 nucleotides read TGTGCCAGCAGCGCAGGGTCCGGTACGGGGACCCAGTACTTC.

Here the CDR3 reads CAISPDGRNSGANVLTF. For the CDR3, the DNA is TGTGCCATCAGTCCCGACGGACGGAACTCTGGGGCCAACGTCCTGACTTTC. The chain has TRBV10-3 and TRBJ2-6; D is unclear. The germline V and J ends were trimmed by 5 bases and 0 bases, with 14 bases remaining between them. Germline values: CDR1 ENHRY, CDR2 SYGVKD. This CDR3 has 17 amino acids.

This chain uses TRBV10-3 with TRBJ2-1, with D tentatively TRBD1 or TRBD2 (5 bases each). V lost 3 bases and J lost 7, with 10 bases in between. Germline values: CDR1 ENHRY, CDR2 SYGVKD. The CDR3 consists of 13 residues. CDR3: CAISDRGSNEQFF. In DNA, the CDR3 is TGTGCCATCAGTGATCGGGGCTCGAATGAGCAGTTCTTC.

This sequence joins TRBV6-1 and TRBJ1-5; 8 bases fit TRBD1. J was trimmed by 15 bases and V by 1 base; bases with no gene match: 11. The germline CDR1 and CDR2 sequences are MNHNS and SASEGT. There are 14 residues in the CDR3. The CDR3 coding sequence is TGTGCCAGCAGTGAAGTCAGGGGGCAGGGCGGAGGGCATTTT. Protein sequence: CASSEVRGQGGGHF.

This clone was recorded only once. The gene calls are TRBV7-9 and TRBJ2-2; D possibly corresponds to TRBD2 (6 bases). The CDR3 consists of 17 residues. Deletions cut 5 bases from V and 5 bases from J, with 21 bases between. CDR1 is SEHNR and CDR2 is FQNEAQ in the germline V gene (reference sequence). For the CDR3, the DNA is TGTGCCAGCAGCGCGCTATCTAGCGTCGAGGAGACCGGGGAGCTGTTTTTT. It translates to CASSALSSVEETGELFF. Combining the CDR3 with reference TRBV7-9 and TRBJ2-2 gives the whole variable domain DTGVSQNPRHKITKRGQNVTFRCDPISEHNRLYWYRQTLGQGPEFLTYFQNEAQLEKSRLLSDRFSAERPKGSFSTLEIQRTEQGDSAMYLCASSALSSVEETGELFFGEGSRLTVL.

This clone appeared once. The V and J genes are TRBV28 and TRBJ2-1; D might be TRBD2 (7 bases). V was clipped by 11 bases and J by 2 bases, with 16 bases between them. Per the germline V gene, CDR1 is MDHEN and CDR2 is SYDVKM. CDR3 length: 14 residues. DNA of the CDR3: TGTGCCTCTAGGGGGAGGGCCGCCTACAATGAGCAGTTCTTC. Its translation is CASRGRAAYNEQFF.

The CDR3 loop is CASSLGGTGDYGYTF. CDR3 DNA: TGTGCCAGCAGCTTGGGCGGGACAGGAGACTATGGCTACACCTTC. The chain combines TRBV5-4 with TRBJ1-2; the match to TRBD1 covers 8 bases. Germline-derived CDR1 and CDR2 are SGHNT and YYREEE (reference sequence). The CDR3 has 15 residues. Trimming took 0 bases from V and 3 from J; bases not matched to a gene: 4. The full variable domain, completed using reference TRBV5-4 and TRBJ1-2, is ETGVTQSPTHLIKTRGQQVTLRCSSQSGHNTVSWYQQALGQGPQFIFQYYREEENGRGNFPPRFSGLQFPNYSSELNVNALELDDSALYLCASSLGGTGDYGYTFGSGTRLTVV.

This chain joins TRBV28 and TRBJ2-7; perhaps TRBD2 as D (5 bases). The germline V gene has CDR1 MDHEN and CDR2 SYDVKM. The CDR3 is made up of 12 amino acids. V dropped 8 bases and J dropped 4 bases, with 12 bases sitting between them. The CDR3 loop reads CASGYRLYEQYF. The CDR3 region has the DNA TGTGCCAGCGGGTACCGACTATACGAGCAGTACTTC.

The chain links TRBV2 to TRBJ2-1; TRBD1 is a possible D gene (6 bases). The V end lost 6 bases, the J end lost 2 bases, and 14 bases lay between the germline ends. The V gene's germline CDR1 is SNHLY and CDR2 FYNNEI. CDR3 length: 15 residues. CDR3 amino acids: CASRGPRGAYNEQFF. The CDR3 DNA reads as TGTGCCAGCAGGGGGCCCAGGGGCGCCTACAATGAGCAGTTCTTC.

J is TRBJ1-3 and V is TRBV14; possibly TRBD1 for D (5 bases). Germline CDR1 is SGHDN and CDR2 is FVKESK. Trimming removed 6 bases at V and 2 bases at J, with 8 bases between. The CDR3 covers 13 residues. The CDR3 is CASRQGPGNTIYF. The CDR3 nucleotides are TGTGCCAGCAGGCAGGGCCCTGGAAACACCATATATTTT.

The genes are TRBV21-1 and TRBJ1-1. TRBV21-1 constitutes a pseudogene. The CDR3 sequence is 10 residues long. The CDR3 here is CASSPISAFF. As DNA, the CDR3 is TGTGCCAGCAGCCCAATTTCGGCTTTCTTT.

The chain couples TRBV9 to TRBJ2-1, with 11 nucleotides matching TRBD2. The CDR3 extends over 19 amino acids. Per germline, CDR1 SGDLS and CDR2 YYNGEE. The ends lost 3 bases at V and 1 base at J; junction bases unmatched: 12. CDR3 sequence (DNA): TGTGCCAGCAGCGGCCGACAGGACAGACTAGCGGGGTCCTACAATGAGCAGTTCTTC. Protein: CASSGRQDRLAGSYNEQFF.

This chain links TRBV11-2 with TRBJ2-5, with a weak D call TRBD1 (5 bases). Germline V lookup: CDR1 SGHAT, CDR2 FQNNGV. With 0 bases removed from V and 5 bases from J, the gap between germline ends came to 10 bases. The CDR3 totals 14 residues. Here the CDR3 DNA reads TGTGCCAGCAGCTTAGACAGGGTGGTTGAGACCCAGTACTTC. This sequence encodes CASSLDRVVETQYF.